The 12 T cell receptor beta chains in this list originate from one sample, sequenced in a study of T cells in Graves' hyperthyroidism and ophthalmopathy. Amplified TCR beta CDR3 regions came from RNA transcripts. The HTBI primer set was used in a first-round RT-PCR of the TCR CDR3. TCRdb used MiXCR to reprocess the multiplex PCR reads, holding one entry per CDR3 protein. The profile covers around 400,000 distinct CDR3 sequences, with 12% to 15% appearing a single time and approximately 19% taken by the ten largest. The sample was blood. The receptors come from a woman in her sixties with Graves' ophthalmopathy.

This clonotype has ten or more counts. The rearrangement links TRBV19 to TRBJ2-5; 10 nucleotides agree with TRBD2. V dropped 3 bases and J dropped 4; count of bases not matched to a gene: 5. This CDR3 is 15 amino acids long. CDR1 and CDR2 (germline): LNHDA, SQIVND (reference sequence). The CDR3 nucleotides read TGTGCCAGTAGTATTCCAGCGGGAGGGCCAGAGACCCAGTACTTC. Its protein product is CASSIPAGGPETQYF.

This clonotype has a handful of counts. The chain employs TRBV29-1 and TRBJ1-5, with D uncertain. Germline CDR1 and CDR2: SQVTM and ANQGSEA. CDR3 length: 13 residues. Trimming removed 4 bases from V and 0 bases from J, with 7 bases in between. CDR3 protein: CSVGDVSNQPQHF. For the CDR3, the DNA is TGCAGCGTTGGGGATGTTAGCAATCAGCCCCAGCATTTT. The full variable domain, its missing parts supplied by reference TRBV29-1 and TRBJ1-5, is SAVISQKPSRDICQRGTSLTIQCQVDSQVTMMFWYRQQPGQSLTLIATANQGSEATYESGFVIDKFPISRPNLTFSTLTVSNMSPEDSSIYLCSVGDVSNQPQHFGDGTRLSIL.

The V gene is TRBV19, the J gene TRBJ2-7; 7 bases line up with TRBD2. This CDR3 comprises 14 residues. V dropped 5 bases and J dropped 0; count of bases not matched to a gene: 4. The germline gives CDR1 LNHDA, CDR2 SQIVND (reference sequence). CDR3 protein: CASSLAVSSYEQYF. Here the CDR3 DNA reads TGTGCCAGTAGTCTAGCGGTGAGCTCCTACGAGCAGTACTTC.

The V and J genes are TRBV19 and TRBJ1-2; possible D gene TRBD1, 5 bases. The CDR3 sequence is 11 residues long. Germline V CDR1 and CDR2: LNHDA, SQIVND (reference sequence). V was shortened by 9 bases and J by 5 bases, with 10 bases between the two germline ends. The CDR3, as DNA: TGTGCCAGCCGTTGGGGGTATGGCTACACCTTC. Translated, it gives CASRWGYGYTF.

The CDR3 reads CATRGGSNRNQPQHF. DNA for the CDR3: TGTGCCACCAGGGGGGGTTCCAATAGAAATCAGCCCCAGCATTTT. The chain recombines TRBV15 with TRBJ1-5, with D possibly matching TRBD1 (5 bases). Germline V gene sequence: CDR1 LNHNV, CDR2 YYDKDF (reference sequence). The CDR3 covers 15 residues. Trimming shortened V by 6 bases and J by 4 bases, and 16 bases separated the two germline ends.

The sample holds many counts of this clonotype. CDR3 DNA sequence: TGTGCCACCAGTGATTCCTGGAACACTGAAGCTTTCTTT. This translates into CATSDSWNTEAFF. The rearrangement joins TRBV24-1 to TRBJ1-1; no firm D call. This CDR3 is built from 13 residues. Per germline, CDR1 KGHDR and CDR2 SFDVKD. V gave up 2 bases and J gave up 1 base, with 4 bases separating them.

The chain joins TRBV25-1 to TRBJ2-1; TRBD1 aligns across 11 bases. In germline, CDR1 is MGHDK, CDR2 SYGVNS. CDR3 size: 17 residues. V shed 4 bases, J shed 4 bases, and the junction held 9 bases outside the gene matches. The DNA of the CDR3 is TGTGCCAGCAGTGGACCCCGGGACAGGGGGATTTACAATGAGCAGTTCTTC. It yields the protein CASSGPRDRGIYNEQFF.

J is TRBJ2-7 and V is TRBV7-2; D possibly corresponds to TRBD2 (6 bases). V was clipped by 2 bases and J by 2 bases, with 19 bases between them. Germline assignment: CDR1 SGHTA and CDR2 FQGNSA. This CDR3 has 17 amino acids. The CDR3 DNA is TGTGCCAGCAGCTTACCTGGCGCTCCACGGGGGACCTACGAGCAGTACTTC. It yields the protein CASSLPGAPRGTYEQYF.

V and J are TRBV5-1 and TRBJ2-1; D possibly uses TRBD1 or TRBD2 (5 bases each). Trimming shortened V by 4 bases and J by 2 bases, and 10 bases separated the two germline ends. Germline values: CDR1 SGHRS, CDR2 YFSETQ. The CDR3 runs 14 residues. CDR3 sequence: CASSMGDTYNEQFF. The CDR3 region has the DNA TGCGCCAGCAGCATGGGGGATACCTACAATGAGCAGTTCTTC.

The chain links TRBV9 to TRBJ2-3; D gene unclear. Looked up from germline, CDR1 is SGDLS and CDR2 is YYNGEE. This CDR3 is built from 15 residues. Trimming removed 0 bases from V and 6 bases from J, with 14 bases in between. The CDR3: CASSVGPSVRDTQYF. CDR3 nucleotide sequence: TGTGCCAGCAGCGTAGGGCCATCGGTCCGGGATACGCAGTATTTT.

There are many counts of this clonotype. This sequence joins TRBV7-9 and TRBJ2-7; 8 bases align to TRBD1. V was clipped by 7 bases and J by 2 bases; unmatched bases: 4. Germline V CDR1 and CDR2: SEHNR, FQNEAQ (reference sequence). This CDR3 region has 13 residues. The CDR3 DNA sequence: TGTGCCAGCACCCGGACAGGGACCTACGAGCAGTACTTC. This gives the protein CASTRTGTYEQYF.

This clonotype was counted at least ten times. This chain connects TRBV20-1 to TRBJ2-5, with a possible D match to TRBD2 (6 bases). The V end was cut by 3 bases, the J end by 2 bases, with 10 bases between. The germline V gene has CDR1 DFQATT and CDR2 SNEGSKA (reference sequence). The CDR3 consists of 13 residues. CDR3 sequence (DNA): TGCAGTGCTAGCAAGGGACTTCAAGAGACCCAGTACTTC. Translating it yields CSASKGLQETQYF.